This T cell receptor beta chain comes out of a study of blood T cell repertoires in COVID-19. Overall study context: COVID-19 samples from acute and convalescent phases originated in the United States, Italy and Spain.

Per germline, CDR1 MNHEY and CDR2 SMNVEV (reference sequence). CDR3 size: 16 residues. The V end lost 4 bases, the J end lost 0 bases, and 15 bases lay between the germline ends. Original processing methods: Cell counts per sample came from amplifying reference gene primers. The method was immunoSEQ multiplex PCR; TCRdb's version includes in-frame clones alone and lacks a portion of them. V and J calls and clone size are those listed in that table; D and trimming were worked out from the DNA. The sample contains over 40,000 clones, roughly four fifths of which appear only once. Sequencing was performed on peripheral blood. The TCR sequence derives from a man aged 55 to 70 with active COVID-19. The chain links TRBV27 to TRBJ2-5; a possible D gene is TRBD1 (6 bases). The CDR3 loop is CASSSGSRGNQETQYF. In DNA form, the CDR3 reads TGTGCCAGCAGTTCCGGTAGTAGGGGGAACCAAGAGACCCAGTACTTC.